This is a list of T cell receptor beta chains from one sample in a study of shared clonotypes between healthy human individuals. TCRdb's copy holds only in-frame clones and misses some; the assay was immunoSEQ multiplex PCR. This sample has more than 2 million clones, with about 95% found just once. Specimen: naive CD8+ T cells sorted from blood. The receptors shown here come from a man younger than 35 in good health. The CDR3 runs from the conserved cysteine through the conserved F or W. D genes are given only for firm matches. Part of the rows lack a size; the others show once, few, many or a class for expanded clones.

j_gene | v_gene | abundance | d_gene | CDR3nt | CDR3aa
TRBJ1-3 | TRBV5-3 | - | TRBD1 | TGTGCCAGAAGCTGGGACAGTCTCTCTGGAAACACCATATATTTT | CARSWDSLSGNTIYF
TRBJ2-7 | TRBV5-1 | - | - | TGCGCCAGCAGCCCGGCACTTTTCGACAGTCGCTACGAGCAGTACTTC | CASSPALFDSRYEQYF
TRBJ2-5 | TRBV10-1 | - | TRBD2 | TGCGCCAGCAGTGAGATAGCGGGGGGCCTTCAAGAGACCCAGTACTTC | CASSEIAGGLQETQYF
TRBJ2-3 | TRBV11-2 | - | - | TGTGCCAGCAGCTTAGATCGCGGGGCGAGAGATACGCAGTATTTT | CASSLDRGARDTQYF
TRBJ2-1 | TRBV6-5 | - | - | TGTGCCAGCAGTTACTCGATCAGGAGCGGGAATGAGCAGTTCTTC | CASSYSIRSGNEQFF
TRBJ2-5 | TRBV30 | - | TRBD2 | TGTGCCTGTACTCCGACTAGCGGCAACCAAGAGACCCAGTACTTC | CACTPTSGNQETQYF
TRBJ2-7 | TRBV5-6 | - | - | TGTGCCAGCAGCTTGGTACAGGGATGGTCCTACGAGCAGTACTTC | CASSLVQGWSYEQYF
TRBJ2-7 | TRBV7-2 | - | - | TGTGCCAGCAGCTTAGAGGGGGCTCTCCCGGGACTAGACGAGCAGTACTTC | CASSLEGALPGLDEQYF
TRBJ2-1 | TRBV4-2 | - | TRBD2 | TGTGCCAGCAGCCAAGATCAGCGGGGGGGCGTCACCTACAATGAGCAGTTCTTC | CASSQDQRGGVTYNEQFF
TRBJ2-7 | TRBV6-1 | - | TRBD2 | TGTGCCAGCAGTGATTCTCTCGTGAGCGGGAGCGGGCAGTACTTC | CASSDSLVSGSGQYF
TRBJ1-2 | TRBV5-8 | - | - | TGTGCCAGCAGTAGGCGACAACAAAACTATGGCTACACCTTC | CASSRRQQNYGYTF
TRBJ2-5 | TRBV29-1 | - | - | TGCAGCGTTGAGCCGAAGGAGACCCAGTACTTC | CSVEPKETQYF
TRBJ1-5 | TRBV9 | - | - | TGTGCCAGCAGCGTAGACGGCAGGGAAGATCAGCCCCAGCATTTT | CASSVDGREDQPQHF
TRBJ2-7 | TRBV10-2 | - | TRBD2 | TGCGCCAGCAGTGAGGACCTGGCGGGAGTCTCCTACGAGCAGTACTTC | CASSEDLAGVSYEQYF
TRBJ2-2 | TRBV6-1 | - | - | TGTGCCAGCAGTGGTGGCGTGAACACCGGGGAGCTGTTTTTT | CASSGGVNTGELFF
TRBJ1-2 | TRBV18 | - | TRBD1 | TGTGCCAGCTCACCCTATCAGGGACAGGGGGCGGATGGCTACACCTTC | CASSPYQGQGADGYTF
TRBJ2-7 | TRBV19 | - | - | TGTGCCAGTAGTATGGACCCGCAGGGGGGAGAATCCTACGAGCAGTACTTC | CASSMDPQGGESYEQYF
TRBJ2-2 | TRBV30 | - | - | TGTGCCCGCGAAGCGCACACCGGGGAGCTGTTTTTT | CAREAHTGELFF
TRBJ2-3 | TRBV5-6 | - | TRBD2 | TGTGCCAGCAGGGGACTAGCGGCGTTCGCAGATACGCAGTATTTT | CASRGLAAFADTQYF
TRBJ1-2 | TRBV7-9 | - | TRBD1 | TGTGCCAGCAGCCAGGACAGGAGCAATGGCTACACCTTC | CASSQDRSNGYTF
TRBJ2-7 | TRBV4-1 | - | TRBD2 | TGCGCCAGCAGCCAAGTGGACAGCGGGGGGTACGAGCAGTACTTC | CASSQVDSGGYEQYF
TRBJ2-7 | TRBV9 | - | - | TGTGCCAGCAGCGTAGGTGGGAATACAAACGAGCAGTACTTC | CASSVGGNTNEQYF
TRBJ2-1 | TRBV21-1 | once | - | TGTGCCAGCAGCAAAGAGAGAGGGCGCCGCTCCTACAATGAGCAGTTCTTC | CASSKERGRRSYNEQFF
TRBJ2-2 | TRBV15 | - | - | TGTGCCACCAACCCGGCGACTGGACCCGGGGAGCTGTTTTTT | CATNPATGPGELFF
TRBJ2-5 | TRBV2 | - | TRBD2 | TGTGCCAGCAGTGAAAACGGGGTAGCGGGGGCCTGGTGGGGAGAGACCCAGTACTTC | CASSENGVAGAWWGETQYF
TRBJ1-1 | TRBV13 | - | TRBD1 | TGTGCCAGCAGCGTCCAGACAGGGAGGGCTGAAGCTTTCTTT | CASSVQTGRAEAFF
TRBJ1-2 | TRBV6-1 | - | - | TGTGCCAGCAGTGAAGCGCGACAGGTGAACTATGGCTACACCTTC | CASSEARQVNYGYTF
TRBJ1-5 | TRBV18 | - | - | TGTGCCAGCTCACCAAACACCTTTAGCAATCAGCCCCAGCATTTT | CASSPNTFSNQPQHF
TRBJ2-7 | TRBV30 | - | TRBD1 | TGTGCCTGGGGGGACAGTTTGGTCGAGCAGTACTTC | CAWGDSLVEQYF
TRBJ1-2 | TRBV10-3 | - | - | TGTGCCATCAGTGAGTCGGACAATTCCTATGGCTACACCTTC | CAISESDNSYGYTF
TRBJ2-1 | TRBV6-1 | - | TRBD2 | TGTGCCAGCAGTGCACTAGCGGGGGCCTACAATGAGCAGTTCTTC | CASSALAGAYNEQFF